The subject of this entry is one T cell receptor (beta chain). Only in-frame clones appear in the TCRdb table, and some are missing; sequencing was by immunoSEQ multiplex PCR. In the table there are approximately 200,000 clones, around 86% of which are singletons. This sample is part of a study of T cell responses to AZD1222 COVID-19 vaccine. The sequence was obtained from an adult in good health. The starting material was peripheral blood, obtained on day 0 of MenACWY control vaccination.

The DNA of the CDR3 is TGTGCCTACTCAGACCCCGGGACCTCGGGAGGCTACACCTTC. Its translation: CAYSDPGTSGGYTF. The rearrangement uses TRBV30 and TRBJ1-2, with a tentative D call TRBD1 (5 bases). Looked up from germline, CDR1 is GTSNPN and CDR2 is SVGIG (reference sequence). V lost 7 bases to trimming and J lost 8 bases, with 23 bases between them. The CDR3 extends over 14 amino acids.